This T cell receptor beta chain was sequenced during a study of T cells in localized non-small cell lung cancer. Data came from immunoSEQ multiplex PCR; TCRdb stores just in-frame clones and leaves some out. This table has about 21,000 clones, about four fifths appearing once. Sequenced material: peripheral blood, taken before any cancer treatment. This clonotype was sampled from a man aged 40 to 70 with stage I lung adenocarcinoma.

The CDR3 sequence is CASTPSENSGTGEQFF. DNA for the CDR3: TGTGCCAGCACCCCCAGCGAGAATAGCGGGACCGGGGAGCAGTTCTTC. V is TRBV4-2 and J is TRBJ2-1; 8 bases line up with TRBD2. Germline V CDR1 and CDR2: LGHNA, YNFKEQ. Germline trimming cut 7 bases from V and 10 bases from J; bases unmatched to any gene: 18. The CDR3 has 16 residues.